This T cell receptor (beta chain) was captured by sequencing in a study of monozygotic twins with inflammatory bowel disease. Findings and limits, study-wide: The authors found no support for a single strong IBD-associated signal or clonotype.

UMIs incorporating a 6-nucleotide sample barcode were appended by means of template switching. Amplification of TCRalpha and TCRbeta cDNA involved two nested PCRs that ran for roughly 17 and 9 cycles. One entry per CDR3 protein, without DNA, is what TCRdb gives after re-calling the 5' RACE reads. Its table lists some 160,000 distinct CDR3 sequences. Blood (2.5 ml) was collected from every donor individually. This CDR3 has 14 residues. CDR1 is MNHEY and CDR2 is SMNVEV in the germline V gene (reference sequence). In regard to this clonotype: Its antigen is undetermined.

The chain carries TRBV27 and TRBJ2-7; the TCRdb D gene call, TRBD1, has no DNA to confirm it. This TCR came from a human donor with ulcerative colitis or Crohn's disease, or a healthy co-twin of an affected twin (not recorded which). Input material: blood. This CDR3 reads CASSYRRQADEQYF.